This is a list of T cell receptor beta chains from one sample in a study of a mutant IDH1 vaccine in newly diagnosed glioma. Sequencing used immunoSEQ multiplex PCR; TCRdb keeps in-frame clones, though not all of them. Of about 75,000 clones in the sample, roughly nine tenths are singletons; the top ten hold 0.56%. The antigens of these receptors remain unknown. The starting material was PBMCs, obtained from a glioma patient whose treatment included an IDH1 peptide vaccine. Receptor source: a woman aged 50 to 60 with glioma. The CDR3 runs from the conserved cysteine through the conserved F or W. Fields, in order: clone size, V gene, D gene, J gene, CDR3 protein, CDR3 DNA. D genes are given only for firm matches. Size values are once, few and many counts, or a class for expanded clones, and some rows have none.

clone size: once; V gene: TRBV4-1; D gene: NA; J gene: TRBJ2-7; CDR3 protein: CASSRQGEGYEQYF; CDR3 DNA: TGCGCCAGCAGCCGTCAAGGAGAGGGGTACGAGCAGTACTTC
clone size: NA; V gene: TRBV27; D gene: NA; J gene: TRBJ2-1; CDR3 protein: CASSPQGISENEQFF; CDR3 DNA: TGTGCCAGCAGTCCACAGGGAATCTCGGAGAATGAGCAGTTCTTC
clone size: few; V gene: TRBV10-1; D gene: NA; J gene: TRBJ1-1; CDR3 protein: CASSEWVNTEAFF; CDR3 DNA: TGCGCCAGCAGTGAGTGGGTTAACACTGAAGCTTTCTTT
clone size: once; V gene: TRBV10-2; D gene: NA; J gene: TRBJ2-4; CDR3 protein: CASRETGLPKNIQYF; CDR3 DNA: TGCGCCAGCAGGGAGACAGGTCTTCCCAAAAACATTCAGTACTTC
clone size: NA; V gene: TRBV5-6; D gene: NA; J gene: TRBJ1-5; CDR3 protein: CASSLYSDQPQHF; CDR3 DNA: TGTGCCAGCAGCTTGTACTCAGATCAGCCCCAGCATTTT
clone size: NA; V gene: TRBV18; D gene: NA; J gene: TRBJ2-4; CDR3 protein: CASSPSGGRDRSTKNIQYF; CDR3 DNA: TGTGCCAGCTCACCTTCCGGGGGCAGGGATAGATCTACCAAAAACATTCAGTACTTC
clone size: once; V gene: TRBV7-6; D gene: NA; J gene: TRBJ2-7; CDR3 protein: CASTLESLSYEQYF; CDR3 DNA: TGTGCCAGCACTCTAGAGAGTCTCTCCTACGAGCAGTACTTC
clone size: NA; V gene: TRBV28; D gene: TRBD2; J gene: TRBJ2-7; CDR3 protein: CASSPRGGSTYEQYF; CDR3 DNA: TGTGCCAGCAGTCCCCGCGGGGGATCGACCTACGAGCAGTACTTC
clone size: NA; V gene: TRBV5-4; D gene: TRBD1; J gene: TRBJ2-7; CDR3 protein: CASSWDSYYEQYF; CDR3 DNA: TGTGCCAGCAGTTGGGACAGCTACTACGAGCAGTACTTC
clone size: once; V gene: TRBV7-8; D gene: NA; J gene: TRBJ1-4; CDR3 protein: CASSTDTTGNEKLFF; CDR3 DNA: TGTGCCAGCAGCACCGACACCACGGGGAATGAAAAACTGTTTTTT
clone size: NA; V gene: TRBV6-1; D gene: NA; J gene: TRBJ2-5; CDR3 protein: CASPQGGDSQTQYF; CDR3 DNA: TGTGCCAGTCCCCAAGGGGGGGACTCCCAGACCCAGTACTTC
clone size: NA; V gene: TRBV20-1; D gene: NA; J gene: TRBJ2-1; CDR3 protein: CSARDPNEQFF; CDR3 DNA: TGCAGTGCTAGAGATCCTAATGAGCAGTTCTTC
clone size: NA; V gene: TRBV7-9; D gene: NA; J gene: TRBJ2-7; CDR3 protein: CASSPEGGAAYEQYF; CDR3 DNA: TGTGCCAGCAGCCCCGAGGGCGGGGCCGCCTACGAGCAGTACTTC
clone size: NA; V gene: TRBV7-9; D gene: TRBD2; J gene: TRBJ2-3; CDR3 protein: CASSLVLGGRSDTQYF; CDR3 DNA: TGTGCCAGCAGCTTAGTATTGGGCGGGAGGTCCGATACGCAGTATTTT
clone size: NA; V gene: TRBV7-9; D gene: NA; J gene: TRBJ2-7; CDR3 protein: CASSLRREGADEQYF; CDR3 DNA: TGTGCCAGCAGCTTACGTCGGGAGGGGGCCGACGAGCAGTACTTC
clone size: NA; V gene: TRBV2; D gene: NA; J gene: TRBJ2-3; CDR3 protein: CASSQTGTDTQYF; CDR3 DNA: TGTGCCAGCAGTCAGACAGGTACAGATACGCAGTATTTT
clone size: NA; V gene: TRBV19; D gene: NA; J gene: TRBJ1-2; CDR3 protein: CASSTYTAHYGYTF; CDR3 DNA: TGTGCCAGTAGTACCTATACAGCGCACTATGGCTACACCTTC
clone size: NA; V gene: TRBV29-1; D gene: NA; J gene: TRBJ2-1; CDR3 protein: CSAEIGSINNEQFF; CDR3 DNA: TGCAGCGCCGAAATAGGGAGCATCAACAATGAGCAGTTCTTC
clone size: few; V gene: TRBV20-1; D gene: NA; J gene: TRBJ2-3; CDR3 protein: CSAAADTQYF; CDR3 DNA: TGCAGTGCTGCAGCAGATACGCAGTATTTT
clone size: NA; V gene: TRBV4-1; D gene: NA; J gene: TRBJ1-6; CDR3 protein: CASSQESQLSYNSPLHF; CDR3 DNA: TGCGCCAGCAGCCAAGAGAGTCAGCTCTCCTATAATTCACCCCTCCACTTT
clone size: NA; V gene: TRBV10-2; D gene: NA; J gene: TRBJ2-7; CDR3 protein: CATAHLEGYEQYF; CDR3 DNA: TGCGCCACCGCGCATTTGGAGGGCTACGAGCAGTACTTC
clone size: NA; V gene: TRBV28; D gene: NA; J gene: TRBJ2-1; CDR3 protein: CASQVTGSVSEQFF; CDR3 DNA: TGTGCCAGCCAAGTTACGGGTAGCGTGTCTGAGCAGTTCTTC
clone size: once; V gene: TRBV6-5; D gene: NA; J gene: TRBJ2-3; CDR3 protein: CASSYSRGRADTQYF; CDR3 DNA: TGTGCCAGCAGTTACTCCAGGGGTAGGGCAGATACGCAGTATTTT
clone size: NA; V gene: TRBV5-4; D gene: NA; J gene: TRBJ2-7; CDR3 protein: CASSHNPGPGYEQYF; CDR3 DNA: TGTGCCAGCAGCCACAATCCGGGACCCGGCTACGAGCAGTACTTC
clone size: NA; V gene: TRBV5-6; D gene: TRBD1; J gene: TRBJ1-1; CDR3 protein: CASSLEGQGDQEAFF; CDR3 DNA: TGTGCCAGCAGCTTGGAGGGACAGGGGGACCAAGAAGCTTTCTTT
clone size: NA; V gene: TRBV20-1; D gene: NA; J gene: TRBJ2-5; CDR3 protein: CSASKRETQYF; CDR3 DNA: TGCAGTGCTAGCAAGCGAGAGACCCAGTACTTC
clone size: NA; V gene: TRBV5-1; D gene: TRBD1; J gene: TRBJ1-4; CDR3 protein: CASSGTGGLEKLFF; CDR3 DNA: TGCGCCAGCAGCGGGACAGGGGGCCTGGAAAAACTGTTTTTT
clone size: once; V gene: TRBV5-5; D gene: TRBD2; J gene: TRBJ2-1; CDR3 protein: CASSRLAGVQQFF; CDR3 DNA: TGTGCCAGCAGCCGACTAGCGGGAGTCCAGCAGTTCTTC
clone size: NA; V gene: TRBV6-1; D gene: TRBD1; J gene: TRBJ1-3; CDR3 protein: CASSASGDSGNTIYF; CDR3 DNA: TGTGCCAGCAGCGCAAGTGGGGACAGCGGAAACACCATATATTTT
clone size: NA; V gene: TRBV5-6; D gene: TRBD2; J gene: TRBJ2-7; CDR3 protein: CASSFLAETYEQYF; CDR3 DNA: TGTGCCAGCAGCTTCCTAGCGGAGACCTACGAGCAGTACTTC
clone size: NA; V gene: TRBV18; D gene: TRBD2; J gene: TRBJ2-7; CDR3 protein: CASSPAGGDEQYF; CDR3 DNA: TGTGCCAGCTCACCAGCGGGAGGGGACGAGCAGTACTTC
clone size: NA; V gene: TRBV6-5; D gene: TRBD1; J gene: TRBJ2-5; CDR3 protein: CASRATGAGETQYF; CDR3 DNA: TGTGCCAGCAGAGCGACAGGGGCGGGGGAGACCCAGTACTTC
clone size: NA; V gene: TRBV11-2; D gene: NA; J gene: TRBJ2-6; CDR3 protein: CASTISSGANVLTF; CDR3 DNA: TGTGCCAGCACTATCAGCTCTGGGGCCAACGTCCTGACTTTC
clone size: NA; V gene: TRBV7-9; D gene: NA; J gene: TRBJ2-7; CDR3 protein: CASSLSRGRGGYEQYF; CDR3 DNA: TGTGCCAGCAGCTTATCCCGGGGCAGGGGAGGGTACGAGCAGTACTTC
clone size: NA; V gene: TRBV30; D gene: NA; J gene: TRBJ2-7; CDR3 protein: CAWSSQRTEQYF; CDR3 DNA: TGTGCCTGGAGCTCCCAGCGTACCGAGCAGTACTTC
clone size: NA; V gene: TRBV6-1; D gene: NA; J gene: TRBJ1-1; CDR3 protein: CASTNGQKNTEAFF; CDR3 DNA: TGTGCCAGCACCAATGGGCAGAAGAACACTGAAGCTTTCTTT
clone size: NA; V gene: TRBV5-1; D gene: NA; J gene: TRBJ2-2; CDR3 protein: CASSQNTGELFF; CDR3 DNA: TGCGCCAGCAGCCAGAACACCGGGGAGCTGTTTTTT
clone size: NA; V gene: TRBV4-2; D gene: NA; J gene: TRBJ2-6; CDR3 protein: CASSHSRQLLSGANVLTF; CDR3 DNA: TGTGCCAGCAGCCACTCAAGACAGCTTCTCTCTGGGGCCAACGTCCTGACTTTC
clone size: NA; V gene: TRBV10-3; D gene: TRBD1; J gene: TRBJ1-6; CDR3 protein: CAISEGRTGSSYNSPLHF; CDR3 DNA: TGTGCCATCAGTGAAGGTCGGACAGGGAGCTCCTATAATTCACCCCTCCACTTT
clone size: NA; V gene: TRBV1; D gene: NA; J gene: TRBJ2-7; CDR3 protein: CTSRLEKREASYEQYF; CDR3 DNA: TGCACCAGCAGACTCGAGAAGCGGGAGGCCTCCTACGAGCAGTACTTC
clone size: NA; V gene: TRBV29-1; D gene: TRBD2; J gene: TRBJ2-1; CDR3 protein: CSVMTSGNNEQFF; CDR3 DNA: TGCAGCGTTATGACTAGCGGAAACAATGAGCAGTTCTTC
clone size: NA; V gene: TRBV27; D gene: TRBD1; J gene: TRBJ1-2; CDR3 protein: CASSPWVIQGANYGYTF; CDR3 DNA: TGTGCCAGCAGTCCGTGGGTTATACAGGGGGCTAACTATGGCTACACCTTC
clone size: NA; V gene: TRBV5-1; D gene: NA; J gene: TRBJ2-1; CDR3 protein: CASSLAGTYNEQFF; CDR3 DNA: TGCGCCAGCAGTTTGGCAGGGACCTACAATGAGCAGTTCTTC
clone size: NA; V gene: TRBV30; D gene: TRBD2; J gene: TRBJ2-1; CDR3 protein: CAWSVKLAGGNEQFF; CDR3 DNA: TGTGCCTGGAGTGTAAAACTAGCGGGAGGGAATGAGCAGTTCTTC
clone size: NA; V gene: TRBV28; D gene: TRBD2; J gene: TRBJ2-7; CDR3 protein: CASSLHGTSGMGEQYF; CDR3 DNA: TGTGCCAGCAGTCTACACGGGACTAGCGGGATGGGCGAGCAGTACTTC
clone size: NA; V gene: TRBV9; D gene: NA; J gene: TRBJ2-5; CDR3 protein: CASSVGRGGWQETQYF; CDR3 DNA: TGTGCCAGCAGCGTAGGAAGGGGTGGATGGCAAGAGACCCAGTACTTC
clone size: NA; V gene: TRBV28; D gene: TRBD1; J gene: TRBJ1-1; CDR3 protein: CASSLYPGTGRNTEAFF; CDR3 DNA: TGTGCCAGCAGTTTATATCCCGGGACAGGGAGGAACACTGAAGCTTTCTTT
clone size: once; V gene: TRBV25-1; D gene: NA; J gene: TRBJ1-2; CDR3 protein: CASKGREGAGYGYTF; CDR3 DNA: TGTGCCAGCAAGGGTCGGGAAGGGGCTGGCTATGGCTACACCTTC
clone size: NA; V gene: TRBV5-1; D gene: NA; J gene: TRBJ1-1; CDR3 protein: CASSTGAVMNTEAFF; CDR3 DNA: TGCGCCAGCAGCACGGGCGCAGTCATGAACACTGAAGCTTTCTTT
clone size: NA; V gene: TRBV28; D gene: NA; J gene: TRBJ1-2; CDR3 protein: CASSPGLANHGYTF; CDR3 DNA: TGTGCCAGCAGTCCCGGCCTCGCTAACCATGGCTACACCTTC
clone size: NA; V gene: TRBV10-1; D gene: NA; J gene: TRBJ1-1; CDR3 protein: CASSPLDRNEAFF; CDR3 DNA: TGCGCCAGCAGCCCCCTAGACAGGAACGAAGCTTTCTTT
clone size: NA; V gene: TRBV5-1; D gene: TRBD1; J gene: TRBJ2-1; CDR3 protein: CASNPGVGQGYNEQFF; CDR3 DNA: TGCGCCAGCAACCCCGGCGTGGGACAGGGTTACAATGAGCAGTTCTTC
clone size: once; V gene: TRBV30; D gene: TRBD1; J gene: TRBJ2-7; CDR3 protein: CAWSRTGDGYEQYF; CDR3 DNA: TGTGCCTGGAGTAGGACAGGGGATGGGTACGAGCAGTACTTC
clone size: NA; V gene: TRBV7-3; D gene: TRBD1; J gene: TRBJ2-3; CDR3 protein: CASSTGQGGLTDTQYF; CDR3 DNA: TGTGCCAGCAGTACGGGACAGGGGGGACTCACAGATACGCAGTATTTT
clone size: few; V gene: TRBV5-1; D gene: NA; J gene: TRBJ2-5; CDR3 protein: CASSRSGETQYF; CDR3 DNA: TGCGCCAGCAGCCGCTCAGGAGAGACCCAGTACTTC
clone size: NA; V gene: TRBV6-5; D gene: NA; J gene: TRBJ2-2; CDR3 protein: CASSLSGPGELFF; CDR3 DNA: TGTGCCAGCAGTTTGTCGGGTCCCGGGGAGCTGTTTTTT
clone size: NA; V gene: TRBV7-9; D gene: TRBD2; J gene: TRBJ2-7; CDR3 protein: CASSLFGGRGYEQYF; CDR3 DNA: TGTGCCAGCAGCTTATTCGGCGGGAGAGGGTACGAGCAGTACTTC
clone size: NA; V gene: TRBV7-9; D gene: TRBD1; J gene: TRBJ2-7; CDR3 protein: CASSSGDRDPYHLSYEQYF; CDR3 DNA: TGTGCCAGCAGCTCAGGGGACAGGGACCCTTACCACCTCTCCTACGAGCAGTACTTC